This TCR beta chain emerged from a study of T-cell memory formation after mild COVID-19. Concerning this clonotype: Its antigen remains unidentified.

Whole-study results and caveats: SARS-CoV-2 specificity of second-wave clones peaking day 37 was unconfirmed.

Using its own MiXCR run on the 5' RACE reads, TCRdb lists one record per CDR3 protein. The sample holds about 350,000 distinct CDR3 sequences, roughly an eighth seen once. The V and J ends lost 7 bases and 1 base, in that order; junction bases with no gene match: 6. CDR1 is MNHEY, CDR2 SVGAGI, per germline. The CDR3 covers 14 residues. This clonotype was sampled from a man aged 18 to 29 who had mild COVID-19 (a few samples of this study predate the infection). Cell type and time point are not known. Sequencing was performed on PBMCs or a T cell subset sorted from them (not recorded which). The genes are TRBV6-5 and TRBJ2-7, with TRBD1 matching over 8 bases. This chain's CDR3 is CASKRQGSSYEQYF. Here the CDR3 DNA reads TGTGCCAGCAAGAGACAGGGGTCATCCTACGAGCAGTACTTC.